These 10 T cell receptor beta chains came from one sample sequenced in a study of shared clonotypes between healthy human individuals. The naive CD8 population came from CD45RO-negative cells selected for CCR7, without terminally differentiated effector memory CD45RA+ cells. Only in-frame clones appear in the TCRdb table, and some are missing; sequencing was by immunoSEQ multiplex PCR. This table has around 1.9 million clones, under 95% appearing once. The sequencing input was naive CD8+ T cells from PBMCs. The receptors were sampled from a man aged 18 to 30 in good health. Some clones in this sample may be carry-over from other donors' samples.

The CDR3 nucleotides read TGCAGCGCCACTTGGACTGCCGGTACGCAGTATTTT. Its translation: CSATWTAGTQYF. The chain has TRBV29-1 and TRBJ2-3, with D maybe TRBD2 (5 bases). The CDR3 is 12 residues long. The germline V gene encodes CDR1 SQVTM and CDR2 ANQGSEA. The V end lost 7 bases, the J end lost 8 bases, and 16 bases lay between the germline ends.

This chain joins TRBV4-1 and TRBJ2-7; TRBD1 is a possible D gene (6 bases). From germline, CDR1 is MGHRA and CDR2 YSYEKL. This CDR3 has 17 residues. V was trimmed by 2 bases and J by 0 bases, leaving 17 bases between them. CDR3 sequence: CASSQTLSLGASYEQYF. The CDR3 nucleotides are TGCGCCAGCAGCCAAACCTTAAGTCTGGGGGCCTCCTACGAGCAGTACTTC.

The V and J genes are TRBV2 and TRBJ2-1; unclear D gene. This CDR3 comprises 15 residues. Trimming cost V 3 bases and J 7 bases, with 16 bases left between them. Germline loops: CDR1 SNHLY, CDR2 FYNNEI. CDR3 nucleotides: TGTGCCAGCAGTGACGATGACCCCCCTAGGAATGAGCAGTTCTTC. This codes for CASSDDDPPRNEQFF.

In regard to this clone: Other DNA sequences within the sample encode an identical CDR3. V gene TRBV27 combines with J gene TRBJ1-1, with a tentative D call TRBD1 (5 bases). The CDR3 is 13 residues long. Per germline, CDR1 MNHEY and CDR2 SMNVEV (reference sequence). Trimming left V 0 bases short and J 5 bases short, with 7 bases between. The CDR3 bases are TGTGCCAGCAGTTTATCGGGGCTGACTGAAGCTTTCTTT. Translated: CASSLSGLTEAFF.

The gene calls are TRBV5-6 and TRBJ1-1, with D hard to call. The CDR3 extends over 12 amino acids. The germline V gene encodes CDR1 SGHDT and CDR2 YYEEEE. V shed 1 base and J shed 7 bases, with 8 bases lying between them. Written as DNA, the CDR3 is TGTGCCAGCAGCTTGTCTCCCGGTGAAGCTTTCTTT. This sequence encodes CASSLSPGEAFF.

This chain connects TRBV29-1 to TRBJ1-2, with a weak D call TRBD1 (6 bases). The CDR3 has 17 amino acids. V was trimmed by 4 bases and J by 3 bases, leaving 24 bases between them. In germline, CDR1 is SQVTM, CDR2 ANQGSEA. The CDR3 region has the DNA TGCAGCGTTGGGGCGTTCTGGCAGGGTACAGGGCACTATGGCTACACCTTC. Amino acid sequence: CSVGAFWQGTGHYGYTF.

The chain recombines TRBV27 with TRBJ2-7, with D perhaps TRBD2 (7 bases). V was trimmed by 3 bases and J by 6 bases, leaving 12 bases between them. Looked up from germline, CDR1 is MNHEY and CDR2 is SMNVEV (reference sequence). The CDR3 has 13 amino acids. The CDR3: CASSLGGLSEQYF. CDR3 in DNA: TGTGCCAGCAGTTTGGGGGGGCTGAGCGAGCAGTACTTC.

The chain joins TRBV10-3 to TRBJ1-2, with TRBD1 matching 9 bases. Per the germline V gene, CDR1 is ENHRY and CDR2 is SYGVKD. V lost 4 bases and J lost 6; bases outside the gene matches: 12. This CDR3 is built from 16 residues. Here the CDR3 DNA reads TGTGCCATCAGTGTGGCCGGGACAGGGAAATTAGATGGCTACACCTTC. Residues: CAISVAGTGKLDGYTF.

The chain links TRBV5-6 to TRBJ2-7, with 7 bases lining up with TRBD1. This CDR3 contains 14 residues. With 1 base clipped from V and 3 bases from J, the junction kept 4 bases outside the gene matches. CDR1 SGHDT and CDR2 YYEEEE come from the germline V gene. The CDR3: CASSLSDRVYEQYF. CDR3 nucleotides: TGTGCCAGCAGCTTGAGTGACAGGGTCTACGAGCAGTACTTC.

The J gene is TRBJ2-1, the V gene TRBV27, with 11 bases fitting TRBD2. This CDR3 region has 18 residues. Trimming removed 6 bases from V and 1 base from J; junction bases left unmatched: 11. Germline CDR1 reads MNHEY; CDR2 reads SMNVEV (reference sequence). The CDR3 DNA is TGTGCCAGCAGACTAGGGACTAGCGGATATAAATCCTACAATGAGCAGTTCTTC. Encoded protein: CASRLGTSGYKSYNEQFF.